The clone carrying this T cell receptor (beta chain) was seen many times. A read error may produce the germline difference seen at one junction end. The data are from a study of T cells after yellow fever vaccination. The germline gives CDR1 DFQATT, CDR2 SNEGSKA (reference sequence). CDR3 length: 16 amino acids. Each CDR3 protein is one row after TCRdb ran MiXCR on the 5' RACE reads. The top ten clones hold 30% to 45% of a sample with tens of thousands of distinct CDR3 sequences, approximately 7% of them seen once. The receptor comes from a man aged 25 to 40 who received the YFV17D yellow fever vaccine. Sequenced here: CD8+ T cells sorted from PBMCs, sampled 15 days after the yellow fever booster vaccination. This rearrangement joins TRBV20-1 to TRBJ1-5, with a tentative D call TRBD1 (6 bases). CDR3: CSAREEGHYSNQPQHF. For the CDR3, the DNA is TGCAGTGCGAGAGAAGAGGGACACTATAGCAATCAGCCCCAGCATTTT.